This T cell receptor beta chain came from a study of radiation and T cells in renal cell carcinoma. V was clipped by 4 bases and J by 1 base; unmatched bases: 5. CDR3 length: 18 residues. Per the germline V gene, CDR1 is LNHDA and CDR2 is SQIVND (reference sequence). Time point meaning: blood 2 weeks post-SBRT. Noted treatment: 15 Gy SBRT to primary tumor, nephrectomy 4 weeks later. The data were produced by immunoSEQ multiplex PCR, yet TCRdb's version contains in-frame clones alone and is incomplete. Here the sample spans more than 100,000 clones, around 89% being singletons. Study findings and constraints: Without pretreatment biopsies, baseline tumor clonotype presence was undetermined. From baseline, blood top tumor clonotypes peaked at 2 weeks post-radiation.

As regards this clone: The antigen is unknown.

The clonotype comes from a woman aged 70-85 years with renal cell carcinoma. The chain uses TRBV19 and TRBJ2-2, with TRBD2 matching 14 bases. The material sequenced was blood, taken from a patient whose treatment included radiotherapy and nephrectomy. CDR3 residues: CASSTGGLAGVNTGELFF. CDR3 in DNA: TGTGCCAGTAGTACCGGGGGACTAGCGGGGGTGAACACCGGGGAGCTGTTTTTT.